This entry is about one T cell receptor beta chain. Its antigen is unknown. Between the trimmed V and J ends, which lost 4 bases and 4 bases, there was a span of 11 bases. The CDR3 totals 14 residues. CDR1 and CDR2 (germline): SGHTA, FQGNSA. The record originates from a study of long-term antiretroviral therapy in people with HIV. Version v3.0 of the immunoSEQ assay was performed at survey level. TCRdb keeps only in-frame clones here, not all; method: immunoSEQ multiplex PCR. The repertoire includes about 29,000 clones, 95% of them detected once, and 7.5% to 9% sits in the top ten. Findings of the study overall: Dating from about 2004 to 2017, the blood was possibly obtained under older ART regimens.

This specimen consisted of unsorted PBMCs, obtained 5.3 years after starting antiretroviral therapy. V usage is TRBV7-2 and J usage is TRBJ1-5; a weak D match, TRBD1 (5 bases). The source of this sequence is a man under 40 with HIV. The chain's CDR3 is CASSWRGTNQPQHF. CDR3 coding DNA: TGTGCCAGCAGCTGGAGGGGCACAAATCAGCCCCAGCATTTT.